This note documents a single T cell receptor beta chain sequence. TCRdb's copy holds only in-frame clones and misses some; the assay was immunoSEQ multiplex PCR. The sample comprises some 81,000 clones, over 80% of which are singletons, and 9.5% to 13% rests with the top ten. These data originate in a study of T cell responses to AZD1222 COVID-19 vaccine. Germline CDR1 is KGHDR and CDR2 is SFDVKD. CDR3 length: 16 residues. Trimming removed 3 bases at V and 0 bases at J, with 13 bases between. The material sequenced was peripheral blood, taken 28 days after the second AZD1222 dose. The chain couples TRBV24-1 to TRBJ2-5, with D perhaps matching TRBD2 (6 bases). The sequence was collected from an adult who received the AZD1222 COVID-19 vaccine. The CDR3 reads CATSDRLVGDQETQYF. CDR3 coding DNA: TGTGCCACCAGTGATAGACTAGTAGGGGACCAAGAGACCCAGTACTTC.